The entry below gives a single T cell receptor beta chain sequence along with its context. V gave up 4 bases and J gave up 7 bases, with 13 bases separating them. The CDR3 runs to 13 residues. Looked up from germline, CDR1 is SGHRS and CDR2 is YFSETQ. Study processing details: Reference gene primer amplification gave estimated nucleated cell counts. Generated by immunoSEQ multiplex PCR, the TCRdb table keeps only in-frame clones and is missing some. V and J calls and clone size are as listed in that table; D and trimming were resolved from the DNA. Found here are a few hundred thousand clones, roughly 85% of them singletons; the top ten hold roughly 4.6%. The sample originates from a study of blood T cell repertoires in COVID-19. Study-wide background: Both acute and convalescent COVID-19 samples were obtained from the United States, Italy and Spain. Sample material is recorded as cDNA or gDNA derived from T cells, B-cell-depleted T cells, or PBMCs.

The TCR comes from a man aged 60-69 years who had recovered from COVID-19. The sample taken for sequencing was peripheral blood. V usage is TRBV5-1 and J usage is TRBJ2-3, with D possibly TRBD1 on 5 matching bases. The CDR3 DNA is TGCGCCAGCAGCCAGGAAGGGGTTAATACGCAGTATTTT. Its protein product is CASSQEGVNTQYF.